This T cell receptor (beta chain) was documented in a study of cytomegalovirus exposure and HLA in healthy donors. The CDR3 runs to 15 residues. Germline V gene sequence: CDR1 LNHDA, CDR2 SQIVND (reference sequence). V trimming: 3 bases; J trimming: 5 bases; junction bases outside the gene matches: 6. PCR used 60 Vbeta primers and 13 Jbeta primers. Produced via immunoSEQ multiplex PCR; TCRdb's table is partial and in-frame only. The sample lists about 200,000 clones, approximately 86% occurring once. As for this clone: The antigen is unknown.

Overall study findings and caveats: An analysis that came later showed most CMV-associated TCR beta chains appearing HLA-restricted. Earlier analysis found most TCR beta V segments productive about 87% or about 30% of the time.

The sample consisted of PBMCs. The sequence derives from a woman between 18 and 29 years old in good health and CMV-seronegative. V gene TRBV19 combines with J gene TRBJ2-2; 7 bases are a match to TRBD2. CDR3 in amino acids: CASSMGAGGTGELFF. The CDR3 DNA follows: TGTGCCAGTAGTATGGGTGCCGGGGGGACCGGGGAGCTGTTTTTT.